This T cell receptor beta chain was documented in a study of T-cell reconstitution after alpha-beta-depleted transplantation in children. General study points: One year after transplant, T-cell counts and diversity came mostly from newly produced T cells. Reportedly, roughly two months post-transplant, alpha-beta T cells arose from several hundred expanded graft clones.

For TCRbeta, the library was prepared with unique molecular identifiers. TCRdb reprocessed the PCR reads via MiXCR and lists one record per CDR3 protein. This repertoire shows over 400,000 distinct CDR3 sequences, roughly two fifths found once; its top ten account for about 30%. CDR1 is MDHEN and CDR2 is SYDVKM in the germline V gene. Trimming took 6 bases from V and 3 from J, leaving 11 bases between them. The CDR3 totals 13 residues. About this clonotype itself: Antigen unknown.

The rearrangement joins TRBV28 to TRBJ2-5, with D perhaps TRBD2 (6 bases). The sequence was obtained from a girl aged 2 to 9 with aplastic anemia, due to receive a stem cell transplant. This material consisted of PBMCs, taken before TCRalphabeta/CD19-depleted stem cell transplant. The CDR3, as DNA: TGTGCCAGCAGGATTAGCGGAAAAGAGACCCAGTACTTC. Translating it yields CASRISGKETQYF.